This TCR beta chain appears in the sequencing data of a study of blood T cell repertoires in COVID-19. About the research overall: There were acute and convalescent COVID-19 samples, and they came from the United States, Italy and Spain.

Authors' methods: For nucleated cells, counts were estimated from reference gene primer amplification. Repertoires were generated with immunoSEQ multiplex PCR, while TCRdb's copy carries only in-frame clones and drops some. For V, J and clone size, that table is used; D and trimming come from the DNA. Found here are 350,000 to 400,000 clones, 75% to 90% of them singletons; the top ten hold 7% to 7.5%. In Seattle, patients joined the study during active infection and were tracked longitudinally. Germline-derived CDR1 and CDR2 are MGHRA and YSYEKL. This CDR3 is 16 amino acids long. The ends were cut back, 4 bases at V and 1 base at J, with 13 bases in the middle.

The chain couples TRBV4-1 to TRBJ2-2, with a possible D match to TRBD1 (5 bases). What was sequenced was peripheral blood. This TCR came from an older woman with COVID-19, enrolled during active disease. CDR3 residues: CASSPRDTGNTGELFF. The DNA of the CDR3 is TGCGCCAGCAGCCCAAGGGATACAGGGAACACCGGGGAGCTGTTTTTT.